This T cell receptor (beta chain) was obtained from a study of Graves' ophthalmopathy and Graves' hyperthyroidism. Study conclusions and caveats: The study's model predicted ophthalmopathy progression at roughly 64% sensitivity and about 72% specificity.

Uncontrolled infections, pregnancy, lactation or other autoimmune diseases led to patient exclusion. This CDR3 spans 18 amino acids. In germline, CDR1 is MNHNS, CDR2 SASEGT. V lost 2 bases to trimming and J lost 6 bases, with 22 bases between them. Concerning this clonotype itself: Its antigen is not known.

The study amplified TCR beta CDR3 regions using RNA transcripts. RT-PCR with HTBI primers came first, then second-round multiplex PCR. Via MiXCR, TCRdb re-called the multiplex PCR reads, giving one row per CDR3 protein. The profile shows approximately 380,000 distinct CDR3 sequences, 20% to 25% of them singletons. The V call is TRBV6-1, the J call TRBJ2-2, with D perhaps TRBD1 or TRBD2 (7 bases each). Sequencing was performed on peripheral blood. This receptor was taken from a young woman with stable Graves' hyperthyroidism. The CDR3 nucleotides read TGTGCCAGCAGTGAAAGGGGGAGGGGGCGCGAGAAGTCCGGGGAGCTGTTTTTT. This sequence encodes CASSERGRGREKSGELFF.